This T cell receptor (beta chain) was recorded in a study of cytomegalovirus exposure and HLA in healthy donors. With 60 Vbeta and 13 Jbeta primers, the PCR was carried out. Clones were sequenced by immunoSEQ multiplex PCR, and TCRdb holds only the in-frame ones, with some missing. This sample has 75,000 to 95,000 clones; 84% occur once, and the top ten carry around 5.6%. About this clone itself: Different DNA sequences within this sample yield the same CDR3.

Germline CDR1 is MNHNS and CDR2 is SASEGT. The CDR3 is 12 residues long. With 10 bases clipped from V and 8 bases from J, the junction kept 8 bases outside the gene matches. Sequencing was done on a sample of PBMCs. V and J are TRBV6-1 and TRBJ1-5; 7 nucleotides match TRBD1. This clonotype originated in a woman between 18 and 29 years old in good health and CMV-seropositive. CDR3 residues: CATRQGREPQHF. Here the CDR3 DNA reads TGTGCCACCCGACAGGGTCGGGAGCCCCAGCATTTT.